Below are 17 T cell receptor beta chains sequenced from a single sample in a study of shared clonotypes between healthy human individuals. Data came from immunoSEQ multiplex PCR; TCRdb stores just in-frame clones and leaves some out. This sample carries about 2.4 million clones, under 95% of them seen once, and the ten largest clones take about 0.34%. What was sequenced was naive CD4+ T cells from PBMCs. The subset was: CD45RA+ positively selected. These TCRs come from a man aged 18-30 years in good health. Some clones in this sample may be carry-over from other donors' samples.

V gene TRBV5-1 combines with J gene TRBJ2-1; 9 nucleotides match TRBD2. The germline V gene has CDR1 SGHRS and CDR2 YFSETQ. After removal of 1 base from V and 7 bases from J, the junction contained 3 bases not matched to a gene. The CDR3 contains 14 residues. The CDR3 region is CASSLSLAGNEQFF. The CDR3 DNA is TGCGCCAGCAGCTTGTCCCTAGCGGGGAATGAGCAGTTCTTC.

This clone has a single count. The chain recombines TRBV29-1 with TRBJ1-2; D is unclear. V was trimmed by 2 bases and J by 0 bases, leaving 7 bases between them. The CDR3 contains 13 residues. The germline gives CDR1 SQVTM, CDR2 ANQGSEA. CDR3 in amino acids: CSVEPQANYGYTF. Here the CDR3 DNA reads TGCAGCGTTGAACCCCAAGCTAACTATGGCTACACCTTC.

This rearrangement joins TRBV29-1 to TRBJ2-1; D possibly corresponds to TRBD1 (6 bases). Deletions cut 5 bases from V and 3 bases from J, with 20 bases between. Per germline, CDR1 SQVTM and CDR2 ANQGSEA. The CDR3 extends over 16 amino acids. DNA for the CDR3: TGCAGCGTTCTATCCCCTTCCAGGGGAGACTACAATGAGCAGTTCTTC. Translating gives CSVLSPSRGDYNEQFF.

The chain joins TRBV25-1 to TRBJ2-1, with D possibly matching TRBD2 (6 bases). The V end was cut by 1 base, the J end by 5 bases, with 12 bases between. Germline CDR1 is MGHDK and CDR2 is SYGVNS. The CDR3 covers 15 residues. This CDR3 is CASSEFAGSHNEQFF. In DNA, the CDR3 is TGTGCCAGCAGTGAATTCGCGGGATCCCACAATGAGCAGTTCTTC.

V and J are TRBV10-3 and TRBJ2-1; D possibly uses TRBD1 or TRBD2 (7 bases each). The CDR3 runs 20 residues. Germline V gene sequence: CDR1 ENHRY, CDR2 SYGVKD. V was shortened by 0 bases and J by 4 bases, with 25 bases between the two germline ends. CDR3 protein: CAISESVGGGDTQPYNEQFF. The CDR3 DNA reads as TGTGCCATCAGTGAGTCGGTGGGAGGGGGCGATACACAACCATACAATGAGCAGTTCTTC.

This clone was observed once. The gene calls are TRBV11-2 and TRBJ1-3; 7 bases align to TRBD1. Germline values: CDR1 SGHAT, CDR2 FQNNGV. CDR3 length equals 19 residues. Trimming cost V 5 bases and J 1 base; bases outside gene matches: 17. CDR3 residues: CASSPIVPPRGPSGNTIYF. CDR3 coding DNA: TGTGCCAGCAGCCCAATCGTCCCGCCAAGGGGGCCTTCTGGAAACACCATATATTTT.

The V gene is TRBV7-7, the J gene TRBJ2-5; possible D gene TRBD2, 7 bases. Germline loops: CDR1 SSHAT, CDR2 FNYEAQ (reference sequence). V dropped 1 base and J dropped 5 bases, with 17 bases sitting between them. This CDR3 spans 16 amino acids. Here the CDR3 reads CASSLGGGGERETQYF. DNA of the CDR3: TGTGCCAGCAGCTTAGGGGGGGGCGGAGAGAGGGAGACCCAGTACTTC.

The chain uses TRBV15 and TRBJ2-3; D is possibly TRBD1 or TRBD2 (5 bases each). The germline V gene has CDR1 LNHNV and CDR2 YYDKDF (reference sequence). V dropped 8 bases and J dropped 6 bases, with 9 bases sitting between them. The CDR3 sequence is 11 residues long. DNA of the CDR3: TGTGCCACCGGAAGGGACGATACGCAGTATTTT. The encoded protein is CATGRDDTQYF.

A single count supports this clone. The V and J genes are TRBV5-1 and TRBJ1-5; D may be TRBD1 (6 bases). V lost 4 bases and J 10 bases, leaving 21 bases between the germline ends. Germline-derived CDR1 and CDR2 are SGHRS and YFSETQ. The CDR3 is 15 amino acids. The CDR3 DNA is TGCGCCAGCAGCGCCGGGACACTAGGGAAGGGTCCCCAGCATTTT. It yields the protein CASSAGTLGKGPQHF.

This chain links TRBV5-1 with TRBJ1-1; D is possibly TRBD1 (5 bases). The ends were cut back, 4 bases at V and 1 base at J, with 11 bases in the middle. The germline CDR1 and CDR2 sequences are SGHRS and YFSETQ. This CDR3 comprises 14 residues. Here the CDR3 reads CASSLIGENTEAFF. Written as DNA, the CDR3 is TGCGCCAGCAGCCTTATAGGGGAGAACACTGAAGCTTTCTTT.

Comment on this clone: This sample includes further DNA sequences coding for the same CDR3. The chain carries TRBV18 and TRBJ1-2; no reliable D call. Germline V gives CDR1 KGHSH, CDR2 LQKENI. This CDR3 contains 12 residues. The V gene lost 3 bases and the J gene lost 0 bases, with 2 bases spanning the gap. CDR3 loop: CASSPPNYGYTF. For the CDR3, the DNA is TGTGCCAGCTCACCCCCTAACTATGGCTACACCTTC.

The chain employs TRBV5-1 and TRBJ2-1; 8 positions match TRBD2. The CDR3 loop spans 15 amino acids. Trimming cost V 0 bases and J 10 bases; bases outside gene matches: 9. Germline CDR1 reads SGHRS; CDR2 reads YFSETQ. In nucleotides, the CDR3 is TGCGCCAGCAGCTTGGAGCCGGGACTAGGGGGAGAGCAGTTCTTC. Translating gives CASSLEPGLGGEQFF.

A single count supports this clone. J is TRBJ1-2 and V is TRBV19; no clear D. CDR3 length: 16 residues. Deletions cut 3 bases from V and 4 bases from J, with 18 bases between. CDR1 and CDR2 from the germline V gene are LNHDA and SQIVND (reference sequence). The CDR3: CASSIIELGASYGYTF. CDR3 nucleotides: TGTGCCAGTAGTATCATAGAATTGGGAGCTTCCTATGGCTACACCTTC.

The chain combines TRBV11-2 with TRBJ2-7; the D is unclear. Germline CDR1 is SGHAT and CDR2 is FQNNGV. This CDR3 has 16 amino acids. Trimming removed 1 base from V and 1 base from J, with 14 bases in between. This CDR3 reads CASSLGRGMGSYEQYF. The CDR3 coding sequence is TGTGCCAGCAGCTTAGGTAGAGGAATGGGATCCTACGAGCAGTACTTC. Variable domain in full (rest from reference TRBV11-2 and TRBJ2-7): EAGVAQSPRYKIIEKRQSVAFWCNPISGHATLYWYQQILGQGPKLLIQFQNNGVVDDSQLPKDRFSAERLKGVDSTLKIQPAKLEDSAVYLCASSLGRGMGSYEQYFGPGTRLTVT.

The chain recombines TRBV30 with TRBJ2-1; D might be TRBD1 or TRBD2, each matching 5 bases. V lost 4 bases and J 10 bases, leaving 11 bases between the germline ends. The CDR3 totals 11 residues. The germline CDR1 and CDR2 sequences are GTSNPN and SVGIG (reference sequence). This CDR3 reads CAWMLEGEQFF. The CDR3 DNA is TGTGCCTGGATGCTCGAGGGGGAGCAGTTCTTC.

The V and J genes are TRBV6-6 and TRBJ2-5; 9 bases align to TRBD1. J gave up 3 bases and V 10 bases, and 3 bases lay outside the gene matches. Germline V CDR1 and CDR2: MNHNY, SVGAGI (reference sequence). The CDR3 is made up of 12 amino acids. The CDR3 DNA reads TGTGCCAAACAGGGGGCCAAAGAGACCCAGTACTTC. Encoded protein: CAKQGAKETQYF.

The CDR3 region is CASSQDRSGVYSNQPQHF. The CDR3 bases are TGTGCCAGCAGCCAAGATCGGTCGGGGGTGTATAGCAATCAGCCCCAGCATTTT. This rearrangement joins TRBV4-2 to TRBJ1-5; a weak D match, TRBD1 (5 bases). CDR3 size: 18 residues. CDR1 LGHNA and CDR2 YNFKEQ come from the germline V gene. Between the trimmed V and J ends, which lost 0 bases and 0 bases, there was a span of 15 bases.